Following are 8 T cell receptor beta chains from one sample sequenced in a study of CD8+CD57+ T cells in acquired aplastic anemia (dated by TCRdb to the late 2010s). Instrument used: Illumina HiSeq 2000. Genomic DNA served as template for TCR beta VDJ combination and CDR3 sequence profiling. TCRdb passed the public sequencing reads through fastp at Q25 and MiXCR, retaining productive beta sequences. Rows are unified per CDR3 protein, each entry keeping the most common DNA and genes. A total of around 170,000 distinct CDR3 sequences appear in this sample, 55% to 75% of them only once. The biggest ten clones account for 45% of the sample. The sample was sorted CD4+, CD8+, or CD8+CD57+ T cells (not recorded which) from PBMCs. These receptors came from a human donor in good health.

This chain links TRBV3-1 with TRBJ1-1; a weak D match, TRBD1 (5 bases). CDR3 length equals 14 residues. In germline, CDR1 is LGHDT, CDR2 YNNKEL (reference sequence). V lost 2 bases and J 7 bases, leaving 14 bases between the germline ends. Here the CDR3 reads CASSQPGTVIEAFF. The CDR3 DNA reads as TGTGCCAGCAGCCAACCTGGGACGGTAATTGAAGCTTTCTTT. Combining the CDR3 with reference TRBV3-1 and TRBJ1-1 gives the whole variable domain DTAVSQTPKYLVTQMGNDKSIKCEQNLGHDTMYWYKQDSKKFLKIMFSYNNKELIINETVPNRFSPKSPDKAHLNLHINSLELGDSAVYFCASSQPGTVIEAFFGQGTRLTVV.

The rearrangement uses TRBV7-9 and TRBJ2-7; 9 bases line up with TRBD1. V shed 1 base, J shed 5 bases, and the junction held 6 bases outside the gene matches. The germline V gene has CDR1 SEHNR and CDR2 FQNEAQ (reference sequence). The CDR3 totals 15 residues. CDR3 nucleotides: TGTGCCAGCAGCTTAGGTGGGACAGGGACCCACGAGCAGTACTTC. Translated, it gives CASSLGGTGTHEQYF.

Only one count was recorded for this clonotype. The chain uses TRBV20-1 and TRBJ2-3, with 12 positions matching TRBD2. Trimming removed 6 bases from V and 3 bases from J; junction bases left unmatched: 4. This CDR3 spans 14 amino acids. In germline, CDR1 is DFQATT, CDR2 SNEGSKA (reference sequence). The CDR3 protein is CSAPLAGGTDTQYF. Written as DNA, the CDR3 is TGCAGTGCGCCACTAGCGGGGGGTACAGATACGCAGTATTTT.

A few counts support this clonotype. The rearrangement joins TRBV7-2 to TRBJ2-7; D possibly matches TRBD1 or TRBD2 (5 bases each). Looked up from germline, CDR1 is SGHTA and CDR2 is FQGNSA. Trimming removed 2 bases at V and 6 bases at J, with 11 bases between. The CDR3 has 13 residues. The CDR3 protein is CASSLPGRLEQYF. The CDR3 DNA sequence: TGTGCCAGCAGCTTACCGGGACGCCTCGAGCAGTACTTC.

The chain is built from TRBV24-1 and TRBJ2-7, with 7 bases fitting TRBD1. Germline-derived CDR1 and CDR2 are KGHDR and SFDVKD. V shed 5 bases, J shed 1 base, and the junction held 7 bases outside the gene matches. CDR3 length: 15 residues. Here the CDR3 DNA reads TGTGCCACCAGTGCCGGACAGGAGAGGTCCTACGAGCAGTACTTC. Its translation: CATSAGQERSYEQYF.

In this sample, this clonotype turned up many times. The chain combines TRBV29-1 with TRBJ2-3; no clear D gene. This CDR3 region has 10 residues. The germline CDR1 and CDR2 sequences are SQVTM and ANQGSEA. V lost 3 bases to trimming and J lost 2 bases, with 0 bases between them. CDR3 region: CSVDTDTQYF. The CDR3 nucleotides read TGCAGCGTTGACACAGATACGCAGTATTTT.

The gene calls are TRBV7-2 and TRBJ1-5; 7 bases agree with TRBD1. This CDR3 region has 15 residues. V lost 2 bases to trimming and J lost 6 bases; unmatched junction nucleotides: 7. Germline V gene lookup returns CDR1 SGHTA and CDR2 FQGNSA. CDR3 nucleotide sequence: TGTGCCAGCAGCTTATCTGGGCAGGGGGGTCAGCCCCAGCATTTT. Encoded protein: CASSLSGQGGQPQHF.

The chain is built from TRBV19 and TRBJ2-1, with 7 bases that match TRBD2. In germline, CDR1 is LNHDA, CDR2 SQIVND (reference sequence). The CDR3 has 13 residues. V was clipped by 0 bases and J by 14 bases; unmatched bases: 7. The CDR3 loop is CASSIDGTILKFF. CDR3 coding DNA: TGTGCCAGTAGTATAGACGGGACTATTTTAAAGTTCTTC.